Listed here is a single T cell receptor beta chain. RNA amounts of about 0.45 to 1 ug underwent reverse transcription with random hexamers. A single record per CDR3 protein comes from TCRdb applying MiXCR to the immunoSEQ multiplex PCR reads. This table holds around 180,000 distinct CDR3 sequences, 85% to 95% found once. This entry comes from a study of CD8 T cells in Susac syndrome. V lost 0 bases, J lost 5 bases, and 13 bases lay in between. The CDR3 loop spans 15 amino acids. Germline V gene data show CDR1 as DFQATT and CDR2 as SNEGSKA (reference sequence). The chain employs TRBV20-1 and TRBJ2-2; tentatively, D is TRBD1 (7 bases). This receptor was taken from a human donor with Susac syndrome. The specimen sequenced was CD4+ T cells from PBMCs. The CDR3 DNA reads TGCAGTGCTAGAGATCAGGGGGGTGGGACCGGGGAGCTGTTTTTT. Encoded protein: CSARDQGGGTGELFF.